This section outlines one T cell receptor beta chain sequence together with its context. Its target antigen remains unknown. Base quality data are lacking; no much larger clone is found one base away. This entry belongs to a study of blood T cell repertoires in COVID-19 (dated by TCRdb to the early 2020s). Context from the whole study: The collaborator samples originated in the United States, Italy and Spain and spanned the acute and convalescent phases of COVID-19. The prospective study material was composed of cDNA or gDNA derived from T cells, B-cell-depleted T cells, or PBMCs. Subjects who had been exposed to COVID-19, were actively infected with it, or had recovered from it provided the deeply sampled blood TCRbeta repertoires that made up the dataset. A freely available public database, intended as a resource for researchers studying the immune response to SARS-CoV-2, is where the repertoires were released. The samples were drawn from two sources: the first 160 participants of the ongoing ImmuneRACE study, and 1,200 or so subjects contributed by 6 global collaborators. The sample metadata nearly always contained a de-identified subject ID, COVID-19 status, age in years and sex. Where HLA class I and class II types were available, the types were taken from metadata supplied by the sample provider, not from assay-based typing. Summary of the overall study and its limitations: The amount of clinical and demographic metadata varied by source and participant and was provided uncurated.

Samples from volunteer blood donors who had recovered from COVID-19 were contributed by a second Seattle source. The collaborating institutions used their own protocols to collect whole blood in K2EDTA tubes. For TCRbeta analysis, collaborators shipped samples in one of three forms: frozen whole blood, isolated PBMCs, or DNA extracted from either of those sample types. Compared with germline, V lacks 4 bases and J lacks 5 bases; bases without a gene match: 7. CDR1 and CDR2 are drawn from the germline V gene: SGHRS, YFSETQ. The CDR3 sequence holds 15 residues, the cysteine and phenylalanine included. The kept DNA is CDR3 alone, 45 bases in frame from the first base. The immunoSEQ Assay, a bias-controlled multiplex PCR, was used to amplify TCRbeta CDR3 regions from genomic DNA. The source study handled its data this way. The number of nucleated cells in each sample was estimated from the amplification of reference gene primers within the assay. Sequence reads were collapsed and filtered to measure the absolute abundance of every unique TCRbeta CDR3 rearrangement. For each sample, productive Simpson clonality was calculated by taking the square root of Simpson's diversity index across productive rearrangements. TCRdb carries this immuneACCESS record with in-frame sequences only. Its versions omit some clonotypes, under half of them owing to an unresolved V gene in the studies checked, with the rest unexplained. Clonal size and the V and J genes are those of that table, whereas D and trimming came from the DNA. Recorded for this sample are 250,000 to 350,000 clones; around 90% of them occurred a single time. The ten largest clones add up to 0.94% of the sample.

The receptor was derived from a woman in her 40s who had recovered from COVID-19. Sequenced: peripheral blood. The V and J segments used are TRBV5-1 and TRBJ2-7, with 12 junctional bases fitting TRBD1. DNA sequence: TGCGCCAGCAGCCCCGGGACAGGGGGCGGTAACGAGCAGTACTTC. Its protein reads: CASSPGTGGGNEQYF.